These T cell receptor beta chains were read from a single sample in a study of cytomegalovirus exposure and HLA in healthy donors. Sequencing used immunoSEQ multiplex PCR; TCRdb keeps in-frame clones, though not all of them. The sample includes some 110,000 clones, around 88% seen only once; the top ten take over 4%. Sequencing used PBMCs. The receptor set was obtained from a man between 18 and 35 years old in good health and CMV-seronegative. The CDR3 runs from the conserved cysteine through the conserved F or W. The D gene is left open where the match is weak.

TRBV12-5	TRBD1	TRBJ2-7	13	CASGTGQDYEQYF
TRBV6-5	TRBD2	TRBJ2-3	14	CASSGTSDTDTQYF
TRBV2	TRBD2	TRBJ2-3	18	CASSEAGTSGRALDTQYF
TRBV6-1	.	TRBJ1-1	15	CASSEWLQGDTEAFF
TRBV6-5	TRBD1	TRBJ1-3	15	CASSPGTGTGNTIYF
TRBV5-1	.	TRBJ1-5	15	CASSLDTGPGQPQHF
TRBV10-1	TRBD2	TRBJ2-1	13	CASRKAGEGEQFF
TRBV9	TRBD2	TRBJ2-2	18	CASSSPPRAGVYTGELFF
TRBV7-2	.	TRBJ2-5	13	CASSTRYGETQYF
TRBV30	TRBD1	TRBJ2-3	15	CAWSVPQGARDTQYF
TRBV7-6	TRBD2	TRBJ2-7	16	CASSLSSSGNSYEQYF
TRBV7-9	TRBD1	TRBJ1-6	14	CAGSGGQGNSPLHF
TRBV19	.	TRBJ2-2	15	CASSVGGGVTGELFF
TRBV2	.	TRBJ1-5	15	CASSDWGEGNQPQHF
TRBV11-2	TRBD2	TRBJ2-1	18	CASSQGLAGPGSYNEQFF
TRBV15	.	TRBJ1-3	14	CATSRGGFGNTIYF
TRBV4-2	.	TRBJ2-3	15	CASSLEAGGTDTQYF
TRBV28	TRBD1	TRBJ1-3	16	CASSLLGQGRGNTIYF
TRBV5-6	TRBD1	TRBJ2-7	14	CASSEDRGYYEQYF
TRBV2	.	TRBJ2-7	18	CASSEGPGRFSAVYEQYF
TRBV7-8	TRBD1	TRBJ1-2	15	CASSSGTEKNYGYTF
TRBV6-1	.	TRBJ2-2	14	CASSELMEGGELFF